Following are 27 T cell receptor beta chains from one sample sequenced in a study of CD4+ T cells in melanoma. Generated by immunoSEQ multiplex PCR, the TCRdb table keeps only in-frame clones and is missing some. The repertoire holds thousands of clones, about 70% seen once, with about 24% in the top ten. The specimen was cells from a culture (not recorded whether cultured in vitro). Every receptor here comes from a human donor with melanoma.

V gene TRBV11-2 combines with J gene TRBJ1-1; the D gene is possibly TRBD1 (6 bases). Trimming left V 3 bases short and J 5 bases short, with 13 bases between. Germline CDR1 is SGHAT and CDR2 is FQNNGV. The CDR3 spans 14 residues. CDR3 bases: TGTGCCAGCAGCTTCGGGGGGCAAGTTACTGAAGCTTTCTTT. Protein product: CASSFGGQVTEAFF. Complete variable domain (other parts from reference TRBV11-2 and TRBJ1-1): EAGVAQSPRYKIIEKRQSVAFWCNPISGHATLYWYQQILGQGPKLLIQFQNNGVVDDSQLPKDRFSAERLKGVDSTLKIQPAKLEDSAVYLCASSFGGQVTEAFFGQGTRLTVV.

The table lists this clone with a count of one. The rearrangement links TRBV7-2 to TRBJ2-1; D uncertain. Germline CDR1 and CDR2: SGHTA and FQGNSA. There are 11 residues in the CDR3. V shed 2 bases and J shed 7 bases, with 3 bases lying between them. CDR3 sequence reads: CASSLRNEQFF. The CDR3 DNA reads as TGTGCCAGCAGCTTAAGGAATGAGCAGTTCTTC.

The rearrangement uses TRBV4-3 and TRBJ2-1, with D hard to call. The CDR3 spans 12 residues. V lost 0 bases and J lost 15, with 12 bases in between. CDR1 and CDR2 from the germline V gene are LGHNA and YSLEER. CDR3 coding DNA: TGCGCCAGCAGCCAAGACAGGCCGCGGCTGTTCTTC. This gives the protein CASSQDRPRLFF.

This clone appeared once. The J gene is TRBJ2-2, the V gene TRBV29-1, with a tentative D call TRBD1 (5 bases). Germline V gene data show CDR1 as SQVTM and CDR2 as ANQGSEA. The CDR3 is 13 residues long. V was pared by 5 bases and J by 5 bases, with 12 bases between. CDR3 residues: CSVKSGWTGELFF. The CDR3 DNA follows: TGCAGCGTTAAGTCAGGGTGGACCGGGGAGCTGTTTTTT.

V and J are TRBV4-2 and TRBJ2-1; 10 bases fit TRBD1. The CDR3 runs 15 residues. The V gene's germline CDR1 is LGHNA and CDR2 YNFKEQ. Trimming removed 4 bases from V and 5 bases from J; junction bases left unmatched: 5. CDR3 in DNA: TGTGCCAGCAGCCCTCGGACAGGGGGAGACAATGAGCAGTTCTTC. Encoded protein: CASSPRTGGDNEQFF.

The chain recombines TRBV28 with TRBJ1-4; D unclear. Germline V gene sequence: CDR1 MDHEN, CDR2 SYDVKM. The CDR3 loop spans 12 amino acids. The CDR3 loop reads CATGSLNEKLFF. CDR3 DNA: TGTGCAACGGGGAGCCTTAATGAAAAACTGTTTTTT.

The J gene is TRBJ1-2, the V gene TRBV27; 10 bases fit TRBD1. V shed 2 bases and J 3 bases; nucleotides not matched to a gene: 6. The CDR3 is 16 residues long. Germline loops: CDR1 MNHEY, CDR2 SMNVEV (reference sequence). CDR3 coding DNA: TGTGCCAGCAGTTTAGGGTGGACAGGGGGGGACTATGGCTACACCTTC. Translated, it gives CASSLGWTGGDYGYTF.

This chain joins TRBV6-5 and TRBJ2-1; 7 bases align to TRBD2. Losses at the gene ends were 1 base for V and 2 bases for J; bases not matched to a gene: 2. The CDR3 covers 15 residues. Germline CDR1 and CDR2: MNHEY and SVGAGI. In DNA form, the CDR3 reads TGTGCCAGCAGTTACTGGGGGGGGACCTACAATGAGCAGTTCTTC. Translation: CASSYWGGTYNEQFF.

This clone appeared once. CDR3 amino acids: CASSSNTKGDEQFF. CDR3 DNA: TGCGCCAGCAGCTCTAATACGAAGGGCGATGAGCAGTTCTTC. The chain carries TRBV5-1 and TRBJ2-1, with D uncertain. CDR3 length: 14 amino acids. V gave up 3 bases and J gave up 8 bases, with 15 bases separating them. Germline V gene sequence: CDR1 SGHRS, CDR2 YFSETQ. The full variable domain, its missing parts supplied by reference TRBV5-1 and TRBJ2-1, is KAGVTQTPRYLIKTRGQQVTLSCSPISGHRSVSWYQQTPGQGLQFLFEYFSETQRNKGNFPGRFSGRQFSNSRSEMNVSTLELGDSALYLCASSSNTKGDEQFFGPGTRLTVL.

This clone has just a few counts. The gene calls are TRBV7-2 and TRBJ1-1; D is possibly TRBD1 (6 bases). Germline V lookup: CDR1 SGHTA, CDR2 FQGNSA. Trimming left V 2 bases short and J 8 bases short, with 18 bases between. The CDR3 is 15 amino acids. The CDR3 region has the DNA TGTGCCAGCAGCTTAAAATCGGGGGGACACAGGGAAGCTTTCTTT. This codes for CASSLKSGGHREAFF.

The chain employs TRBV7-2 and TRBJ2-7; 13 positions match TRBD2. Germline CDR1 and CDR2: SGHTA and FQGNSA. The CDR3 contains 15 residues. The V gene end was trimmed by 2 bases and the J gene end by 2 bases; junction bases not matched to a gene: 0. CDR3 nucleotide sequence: TGTGCCAGCAGCTTAACTAGCGGGGGGGCCTACGAGCAGTACTTC. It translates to CASSLTSGGAYEQYF.

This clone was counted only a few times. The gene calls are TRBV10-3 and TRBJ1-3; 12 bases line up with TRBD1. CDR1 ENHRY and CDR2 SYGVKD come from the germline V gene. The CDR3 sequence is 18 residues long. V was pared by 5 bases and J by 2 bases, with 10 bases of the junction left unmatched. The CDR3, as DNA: TGTGCCATCAGTCCGGGACAGGGGGCTCCCTCAACTGGAAACACCATATATTTT. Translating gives CAISPGQGAPSTGNTIYF.

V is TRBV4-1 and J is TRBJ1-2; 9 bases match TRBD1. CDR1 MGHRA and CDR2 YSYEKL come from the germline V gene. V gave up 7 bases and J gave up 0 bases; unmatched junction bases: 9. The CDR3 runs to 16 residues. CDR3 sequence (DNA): TGCGCCAGCACAACGGACAGGGGAGGGGCTAACTATGGCTACACCTTC. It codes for CASTTDRGGANYGYTF.

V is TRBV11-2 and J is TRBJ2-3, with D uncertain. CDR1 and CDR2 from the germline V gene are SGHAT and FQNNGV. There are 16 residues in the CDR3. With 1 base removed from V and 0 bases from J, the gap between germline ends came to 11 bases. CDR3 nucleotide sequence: TGTGCCAGCAGCTTAGGGGTACTCCCTAGCACAGATACGCAGTATTTT. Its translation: CASSLGVLPSTDTQYF.

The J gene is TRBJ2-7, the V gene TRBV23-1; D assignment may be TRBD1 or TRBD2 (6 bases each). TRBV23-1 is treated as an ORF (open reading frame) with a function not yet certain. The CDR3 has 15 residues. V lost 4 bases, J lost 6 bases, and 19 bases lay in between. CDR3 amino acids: CASSRGDNRPTEQYF. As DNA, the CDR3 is TGCGCCAGCAGTCGGGGGGACAACCGACCTACCGAGCAGTACTTC.

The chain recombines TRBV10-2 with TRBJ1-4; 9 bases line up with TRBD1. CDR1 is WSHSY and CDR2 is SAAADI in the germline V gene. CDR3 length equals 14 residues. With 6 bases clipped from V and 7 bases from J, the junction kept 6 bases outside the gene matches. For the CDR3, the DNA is TGCGCCAGCAGCCTGGGACAGGGATTTGAAAAACTGTTTTTT. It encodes CASSLGQGFEKLFF.

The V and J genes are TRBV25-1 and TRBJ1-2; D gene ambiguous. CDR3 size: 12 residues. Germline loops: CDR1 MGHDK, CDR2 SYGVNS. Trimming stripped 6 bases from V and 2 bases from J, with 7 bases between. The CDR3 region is CASRLDNYGYTF. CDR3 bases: TGTGCCAGCAGACTTGACAACTATGGCTACACCTTC.

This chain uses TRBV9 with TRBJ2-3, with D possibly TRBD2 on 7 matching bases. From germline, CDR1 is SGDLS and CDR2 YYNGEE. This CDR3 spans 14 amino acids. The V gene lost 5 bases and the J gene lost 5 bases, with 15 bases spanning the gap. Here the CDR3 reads CASSEGGAGDTQYF. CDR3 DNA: TGTGCCAGCAGTGAGGGGGGGGCTGGAGATACGCAGTATTTT. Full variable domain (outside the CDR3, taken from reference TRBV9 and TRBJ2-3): DSGVTQTPKHLITATGQRVTLRCSPRSGDLSVYWYQQSLDQGLQFLIQYYNGEERAKGNILERFSAQQFPDLHSELNLSSLELGDSALYFCASSEGGAGDTQYFGPGTRLTVL.

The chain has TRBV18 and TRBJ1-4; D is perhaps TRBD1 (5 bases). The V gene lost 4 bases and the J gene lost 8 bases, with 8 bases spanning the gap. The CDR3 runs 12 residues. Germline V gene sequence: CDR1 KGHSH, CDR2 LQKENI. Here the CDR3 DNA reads TGTGCCAGCTCACAGGGGAGCGAAAAACTGTTTTTT. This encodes CASSQGSEKLFF.

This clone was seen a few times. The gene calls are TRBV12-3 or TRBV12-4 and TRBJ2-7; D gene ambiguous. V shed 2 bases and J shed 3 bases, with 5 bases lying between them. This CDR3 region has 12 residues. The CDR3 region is CASSLNLYEQYF. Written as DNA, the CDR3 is TGTGCCAGCAGTTTAAACCTCTACGAGCAGTACTTC.

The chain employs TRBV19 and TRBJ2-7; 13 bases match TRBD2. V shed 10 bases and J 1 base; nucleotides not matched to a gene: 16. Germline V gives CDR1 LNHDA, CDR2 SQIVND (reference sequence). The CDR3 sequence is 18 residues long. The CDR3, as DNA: TGTGCCAATTCCCTACTAGCGGGGGGGTTTGGGGTTTCCTACGAGCAGTACTTC. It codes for CANSLLAGGFGVSYEQYF. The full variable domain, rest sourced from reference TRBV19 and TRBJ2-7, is DGGITQSPKYLFRKEGQNVTLSCEQNLNHDAMYWYRQDPGQGLRLIYYSQIVNDFQKGDIAEGYSVSREKKESFPLTVTSAQKNPTAFYLCANSLLAGGFGVSYEQYFGPGTRLTVT.

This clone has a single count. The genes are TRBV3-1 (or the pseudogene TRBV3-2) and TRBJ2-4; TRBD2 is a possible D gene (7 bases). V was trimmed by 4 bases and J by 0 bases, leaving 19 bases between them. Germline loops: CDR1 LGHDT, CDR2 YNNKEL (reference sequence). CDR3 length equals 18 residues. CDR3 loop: CASSPLEGRGLAKNIQYF. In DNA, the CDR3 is TGTGCCAGCAGCCCCCTAGAAGGGCGGGGGCTAGCCAAAAACATTCAGTACTTC.

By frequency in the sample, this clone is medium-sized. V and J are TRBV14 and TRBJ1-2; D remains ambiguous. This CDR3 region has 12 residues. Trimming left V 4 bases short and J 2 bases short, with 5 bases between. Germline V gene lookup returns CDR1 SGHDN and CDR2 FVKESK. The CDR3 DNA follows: TGTGCCAGCAGCCGGTCCAACTATGGCTACACCTTC. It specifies CASSRSNYGYTF.

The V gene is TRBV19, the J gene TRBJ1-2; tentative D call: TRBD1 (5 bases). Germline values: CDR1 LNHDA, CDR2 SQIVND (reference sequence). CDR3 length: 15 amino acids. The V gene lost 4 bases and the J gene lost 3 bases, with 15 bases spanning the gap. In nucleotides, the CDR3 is TGTGCCAGTAGTAACGCCGGGGGAAGGGACTATGGCTACACCTTC. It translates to CASSNAGGRDYGYTF.

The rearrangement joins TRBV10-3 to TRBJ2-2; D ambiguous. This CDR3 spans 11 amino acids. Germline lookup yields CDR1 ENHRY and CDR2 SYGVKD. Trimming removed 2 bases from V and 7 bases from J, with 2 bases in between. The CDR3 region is CAISEVGELFF. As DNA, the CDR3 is TGTGCCATCAGTGAGGTCGGGGAGCTGTTTTTT.

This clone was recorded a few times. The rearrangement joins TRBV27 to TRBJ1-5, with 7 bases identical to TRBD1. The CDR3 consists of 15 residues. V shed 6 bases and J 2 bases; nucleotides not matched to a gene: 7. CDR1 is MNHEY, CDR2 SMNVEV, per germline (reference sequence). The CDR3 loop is CASRLHGQGNQPQHF. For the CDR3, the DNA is TGTGCCAGCAGATTGCATGGACAGGGCAATCAGCCCCAGCATTTT.

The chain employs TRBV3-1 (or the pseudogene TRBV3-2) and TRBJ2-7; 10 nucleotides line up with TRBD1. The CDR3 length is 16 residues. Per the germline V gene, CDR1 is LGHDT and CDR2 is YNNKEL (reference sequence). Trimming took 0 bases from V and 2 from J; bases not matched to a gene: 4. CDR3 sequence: CASSQDLGQGTYEQYF. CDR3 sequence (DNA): TGTGCCAGCAGCCAAGATCTGGGACAGGGGACCTACGAGCAGTACTTC.